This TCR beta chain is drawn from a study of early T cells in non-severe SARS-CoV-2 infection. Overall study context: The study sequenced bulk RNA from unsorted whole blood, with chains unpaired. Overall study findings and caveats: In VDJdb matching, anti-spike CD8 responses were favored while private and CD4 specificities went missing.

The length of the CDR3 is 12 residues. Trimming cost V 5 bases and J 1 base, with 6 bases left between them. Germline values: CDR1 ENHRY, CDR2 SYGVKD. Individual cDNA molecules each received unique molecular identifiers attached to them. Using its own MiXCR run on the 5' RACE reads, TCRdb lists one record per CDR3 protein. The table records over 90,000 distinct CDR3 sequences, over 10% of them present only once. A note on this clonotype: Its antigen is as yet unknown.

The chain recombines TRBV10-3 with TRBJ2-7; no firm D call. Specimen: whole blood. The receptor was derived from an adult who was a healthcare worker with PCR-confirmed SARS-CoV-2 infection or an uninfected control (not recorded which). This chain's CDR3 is CAISPDSYEQYF. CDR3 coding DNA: TGTGCCATCAGTCCAGATTCCTACGAGCAGTACTTC.